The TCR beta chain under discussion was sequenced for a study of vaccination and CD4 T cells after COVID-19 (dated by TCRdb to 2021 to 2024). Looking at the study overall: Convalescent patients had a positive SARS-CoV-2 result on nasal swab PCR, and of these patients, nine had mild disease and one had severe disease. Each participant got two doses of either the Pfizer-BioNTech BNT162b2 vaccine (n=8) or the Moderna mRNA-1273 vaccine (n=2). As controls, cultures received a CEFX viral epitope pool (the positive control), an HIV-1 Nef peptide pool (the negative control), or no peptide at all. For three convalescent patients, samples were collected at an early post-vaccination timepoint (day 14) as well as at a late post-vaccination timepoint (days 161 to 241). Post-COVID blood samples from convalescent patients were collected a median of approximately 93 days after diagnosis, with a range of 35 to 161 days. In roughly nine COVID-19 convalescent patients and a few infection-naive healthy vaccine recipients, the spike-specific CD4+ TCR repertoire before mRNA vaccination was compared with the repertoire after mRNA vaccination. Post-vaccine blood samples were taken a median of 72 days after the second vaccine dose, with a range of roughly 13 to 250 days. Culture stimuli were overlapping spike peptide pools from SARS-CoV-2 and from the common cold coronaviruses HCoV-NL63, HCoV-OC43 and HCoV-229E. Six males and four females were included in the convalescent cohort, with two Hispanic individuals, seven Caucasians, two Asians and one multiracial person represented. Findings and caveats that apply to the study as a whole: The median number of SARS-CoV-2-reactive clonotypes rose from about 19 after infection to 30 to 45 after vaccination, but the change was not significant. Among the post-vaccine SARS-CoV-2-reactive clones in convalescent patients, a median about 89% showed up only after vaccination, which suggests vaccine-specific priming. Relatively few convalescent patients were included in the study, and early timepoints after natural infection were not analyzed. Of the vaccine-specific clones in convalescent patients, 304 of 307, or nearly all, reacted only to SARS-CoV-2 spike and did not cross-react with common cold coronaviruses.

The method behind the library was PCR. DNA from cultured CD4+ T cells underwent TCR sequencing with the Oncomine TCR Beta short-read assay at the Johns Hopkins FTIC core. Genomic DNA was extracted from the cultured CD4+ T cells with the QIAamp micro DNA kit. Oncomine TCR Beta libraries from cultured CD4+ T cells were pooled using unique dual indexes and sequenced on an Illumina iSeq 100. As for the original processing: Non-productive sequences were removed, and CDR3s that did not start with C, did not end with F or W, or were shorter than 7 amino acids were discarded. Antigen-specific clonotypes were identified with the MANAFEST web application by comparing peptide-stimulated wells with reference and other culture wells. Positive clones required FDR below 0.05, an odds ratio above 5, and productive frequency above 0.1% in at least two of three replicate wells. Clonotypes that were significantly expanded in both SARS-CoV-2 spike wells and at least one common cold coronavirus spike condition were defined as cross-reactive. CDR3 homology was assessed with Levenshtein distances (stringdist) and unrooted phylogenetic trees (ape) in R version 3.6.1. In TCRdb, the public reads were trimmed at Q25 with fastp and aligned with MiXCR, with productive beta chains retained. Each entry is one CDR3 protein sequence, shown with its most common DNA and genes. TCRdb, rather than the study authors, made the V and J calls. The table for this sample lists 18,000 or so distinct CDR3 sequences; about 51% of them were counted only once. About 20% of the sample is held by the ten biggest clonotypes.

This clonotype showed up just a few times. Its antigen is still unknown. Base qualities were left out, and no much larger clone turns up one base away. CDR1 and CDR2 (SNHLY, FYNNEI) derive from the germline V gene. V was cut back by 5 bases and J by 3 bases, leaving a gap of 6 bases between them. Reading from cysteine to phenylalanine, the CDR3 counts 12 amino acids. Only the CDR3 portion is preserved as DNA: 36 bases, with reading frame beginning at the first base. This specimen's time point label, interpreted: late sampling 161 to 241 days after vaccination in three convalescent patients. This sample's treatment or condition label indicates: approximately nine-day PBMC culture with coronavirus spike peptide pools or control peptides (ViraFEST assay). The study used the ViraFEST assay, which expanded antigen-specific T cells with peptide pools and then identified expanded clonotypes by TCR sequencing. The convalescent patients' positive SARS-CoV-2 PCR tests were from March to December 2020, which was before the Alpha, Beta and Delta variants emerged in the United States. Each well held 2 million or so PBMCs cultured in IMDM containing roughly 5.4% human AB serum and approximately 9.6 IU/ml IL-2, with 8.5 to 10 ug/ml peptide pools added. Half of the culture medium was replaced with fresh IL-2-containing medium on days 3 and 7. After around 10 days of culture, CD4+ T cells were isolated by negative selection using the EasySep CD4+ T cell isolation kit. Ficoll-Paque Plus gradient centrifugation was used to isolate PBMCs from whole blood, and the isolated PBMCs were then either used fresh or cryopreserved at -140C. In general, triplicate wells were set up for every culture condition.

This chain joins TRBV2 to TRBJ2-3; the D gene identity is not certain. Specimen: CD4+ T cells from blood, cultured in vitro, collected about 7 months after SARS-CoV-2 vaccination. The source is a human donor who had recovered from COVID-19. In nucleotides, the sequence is TGTGCCAGCAGTCCAAATACAGATACGCAGTATTTT. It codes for CASSPNTDTQYF.